These 8 T cell receptor beta chains came from one sample sequenced in a study of Ad26.COV2.S vaccination and SARS-CoV-2 variants. Libraries were prepared by immunoSEQ multiplex PCR; TCRdb keeps only in-frame clonotypes and omits some of them. This sample has roughly 380,000 clones, with roughly 90% found just once. As to treatment: 15 to 20 received Ad26.COV2.S at low or high dose, single or two shots; five or six received placebo; per-sample allocation not given. Sample collection was performed on day 63 after the first vaccine or placebo injection. Sequencing was performed on peripheral blood, taken in a trial of Ad26.COV2.S vaccine versus placebo. These receptors were obtained from a person between 18 and 65 years old who received the Ad26.COV2.S COVID-19 vaccine or a placebo.

The chain employs TRBV5-6 and TRBJ2-1; D is ambiguous. V lost 6 bases, J lost 6 bases, and 10 bases lay in between. The CDR3 extends over 12 amino acids. Germline V gives CDR1 SGHDT, CDR2 YYEEEE. The CDR3 nucleotides read TGTGCCAGCACGGGCTTGTCCAATGAGCAGTTCTTC. Translation: CASTGLSNEQFF.

V and J are TRBV27 and TRBJ2-2, with 8 bases aligning to TRBD2. Germline V CDR1 and CDR2: MNHEY, SMNVEV (reference sequence). The CDR3 length is 14 residues. The junction had 3 bases not matched to a gene; V was cut back by 8 bases and J by 1 base. CDR3 bases: TGTGCCAGCCGGACTAGCCGGAACACCGGGGAGCTGTTTTTT. Protein product: CASRTSRNTGELFF.

The chain combines TRBV7-2 with TRBJ2-3; possible D gene TRBD1, 6 bases. The V gene's germline CDR1 is SGHTA and CDR2 FQGNSA. There are 15 residues in the CDR3. V lost 5 bases and J lost 2, with 14 bases in between. The CDR3 nucleotides read TGTGCCAGCAGCCCCCTACGGACAGCCACAGATACGCAGTATTTT. Translating gives CASSPLRTATDTQYF.

The chain joins TRBV2 to TRBJ2-7, with 13 bases identical to TRBD2. The CDR3 is made up of 18 amino acids. J lost 1 base, V lost 1 base, and 7 bases had no gene match. Germline V gene lookup returns CDR1 SNHLY and CDR2 FYNNEI. The chain's CDR3 is CASSEDWTSGGRSYEQYF. The CDR3 DNA is TGTGCCAGCAGTGAAGATTGGACTAGCGGGGGCCGTTCCTACGAGCAGTACTTC.

The rearrangement joins TRBV6-5 to TRBJ1-5; perhaps TRBD1 as D (5 bases). Deletions cut 10 bases from V and 7 bases from J, with 20 bases between. The CDR3 consists of 14 residues. In germline, CDR1 is MNHEY, CDR2 SVGAGI. The CDR3 here is CATGRHGAQQPQHF. As DNA, the CDR3 is TGTGCCACAGGTCGTCACGGGGCTCAACAGCCCCAGCATTTT.

V and J are TRBV11-2 and TRBJ2-3, with D perhaps TRBD1 (5 bases). Germline V gene lookup returns CDR1 SGHAT and CDR2 FQNNGV. The CDR3 is 12 amino acids. V lost 7 bases to trimming and J lost 0 bases, with 5 bases between them. CDR3 bases: TGTGCCAGCAAGGGGAGCACAGATACGCAGTATTTT. It specifies CASKGSTDTQYF.

This chain joins TRBV4-1 and TRBJ2-3, with a possible D match to TRBD2 (6 bases). The CDR3 is 15 residues long. Trimming shortened V by 4 bases and J by 0 bases, and 11 bases separated the two germline ends. CDR1 is MGHRA, CDR2 YSYEKL, per germline. The CDR3 DNA follows: TGCGCCAGCAGCCGGGGAGCGGGCAGCACAGATACGCAGTATTTT. Encoded protein: CASSRGAGSTDTQYF.

The rearrangement uses TRBV4-1 and TRBJ1-3; TRBD1 matches at 8 bases. Germline V CDR1 and CDR2: MGHRA, YSYEKL. The junction had 7 bases not matched to a gene; V was cut back by 3 bases and J by 0 bases. This CDR3 is built from 17 residues. Written as DNA, the CDR3 is TGCGCCAGCAGCCAGCCTACTACAGGGGGCTCTGGAAACACCATATATTTT. It yields the protein CASSQPTTGGSGNTIYF.